One sample yielded the 23 T cell receptor beta chains listed below, sequenced in a study of shared clonotypes between healthy human individuals. This table comes from immunoSEQ multiplex PCR, and its TCRdb copy is limited to in-frame clones, with some not included. Here the sample spans approximately 110,000 clones, around 66% being singletons. Specimen: memory CD8+ T cells sorted from blood. Specified subset: CD45RO+ cells pooled with CCR7-negative TemRA cells. These receptors were obtained from a woman aged 25 to 39 in good health.

This clone has a handful of counts. The V call is TRBV29-1, the J call TRBJ2-1, with a possible D match to TRBD1 (5 bases). Germline V gene data show CDR1 as SQVTM and CDR2 as ANQGSEA. This CDR3 has 15 amino acids. V lost 0 bases and J lost 7, with 16 bases in between. CDR3 amino acids: CSVEDGALAGNEQFF. The CDR3 DNA is TGCAGCGTTGAAGATGGGGCCCTGGCTGGGAATGAGCAGTTCTTC.

The chain uses TRBV5-8 and TRBJ1-1; D might be TRBD1 (5 bases). The V and J ends lost 4 bases and 10 bases respectively, with 11 bases between them. Germline CDR1 SGHTS, CDR2 YDEGEE. This CDR3 has 11 amino acids. Written as DNA, the CDR3 is TGTGCCAGCAGCCTAATAGGGGTAGCTTTCTTT. It encodes CASSLIGVAFF.

The chain joins TRBV10-3 to TRBJ2-7, with 10 positions matching TRBD2. CDR3 size: 18 residues. The germline CDR1 and CDR2 sequences are ENHRY and SYGVKD. The trim removed 0 bases at V and 0 bases at J, leaving 8 bases unmatched. This chain's CDR3 is CAISESRVAGGISYEQYF. CDR3 in DNA: TGTGCCATCAGTGAGTCGAGAGTAGCGGGAGGAATCTCCTACGAGCAGTACTTC.

The chain carries TRBV2 and TRBJ2-7, with D possibly TRBD1 on 6 matching bases. The length of the CDR3 is 14 residues. Trimming took off 6 bases at V and 3 bases at J, with 15 bases between the two ends. Looked up from germline, CDR1 is SNHLY and CDR2 is FYNNEI. The CDR3 here is CASSPPGHYYEQYF. In DNA, the CDR3 is TGTGCCAGCAGCCCCCCGGGACACTACTACGAGCAGTACTTC.

V gene TRBV7-5 combines with J gene TRBJ2-1; TRBD1 is the table's D call, not checked against the DNA. TRBV7-5 is termed a pseudogene. CDR3 length: 15 residues. For the CDR3, the DNA is TGTGCCAGCAGCTGGGACAGGGGCTCCTACAATGAGCAGTTCTTC. It encodes CASSWDRGSYNEQFF.

This clone turned up a few times. Other DNA sequences in the same sample also yield this CDR3. The rearrangement uses TRBV9 and TRBJ1-4; D is unresolved. From germline, CDR1 is SGDLS and CDR2 YYNGEE. CDR3 length: 14 residues. Trimming cost V 4 bases and J 1 base, with 8 bases left between them. CDR3 sequence reads: CASSWGGTNEKLFF. The CDR3 DNA reads TGTGCCAGCAGCTGGGGAGGAACTAATGAAAAACTGTTTTTT.

The chain uses TRBV7-1 and TRBJ2-5; TRBD1 agrees at 7 bases. TRBV7-1 qualifies as an ORF whose function is uncertain. V dropped 4 bases and J dropped 5; count of bases not matched to a gene: 10. This CDR3 is 15 amino acids long. The CDR3 DNA reads as TGTGCCAGCAGCTTTTATCAGGGGGTAGTGGAGACCCAGTACTTC. Residues: CASSFYQGVVETQYF.

The CDR3: CASSLEAPAGGPAGELFF. As DNA, the CDR3 is TGTGCCAGCAGCTTGGAAGCCCCAGCGGGAGGGCCCGCCGGGGAGCTGTTTTTT. This chain links TRBV7-9 with TRBJ2-2; 10 bases line up with TRBD2. J lost 6 bases, V lost 3 bases, and 13 bases had no gene match. The CDR3 has 18 amino acids. Germline CDR1 is SEHNR and CDR2 is FQNEAQ (reference sequence).

The V gene is TRBV10-3, the J gene TRBJ1-1; D remains ambiguous. Germline V gene lookup returns CDR1 ENHRY and CDR2 SYGVKD. The CDR3 totals 14 residues. V was cut by 0 bases and J by 12 bases, with 17 bases left in between. The CDR3 DNA follows: TGTGCCATCAGTGAGTCAAAAGGGCGGTCGGAGTCTTTCTTT. This sequence encodes CAISESKGRSESFF.

The chain is built from TRBV27 and TRBJ2-1, with TRBD2 matching 13 bases. This CDR3 has 16 amino acids. V shed 4 bases and J 4 bases; nucleotides not matched to a gene: 4. CDR1 is MNHEY and CDR2 is SMNVEV in the germline V gene (reference sequence). CDR3 region: CASSWGTSGDYNEQFF. CDR3 in DNA: TGTGCCAGCAGTTGGGGGACTAGCGGGGATTACAATGAGCAGTTCTTC.

V usage is TRBV2 and J usage is TRBJ2-3; 9 bases align to TRBD2. There are 14 residues in the CDR3. Germline V lookup: CDR1 SNHLY, CDR2 FYNNEI. The V gene end was trimmed by 7 bases and the J gene end by 2 bases; junction bases not matched to a gene: 4. The CDR3 DNA reads as TGTGCCAGCATAGGACTAGCGACCACAGATACGCAGTATTTT. Its protein is CASIGLATTDTQYF. Filled out from reference TRBV2 and TRBJ2-3, the complete variable domain reads EPEVTQTPSHQVTQMGQEVILRCVPISNHLYFYWYRQILGQKVEFLVSFYNNEISEKSEIFDDQFSVERPDGSNFTLKIRSTKLEDSAMYFCASIGLATTDTQYFGPGTRLTVL.

This chain joins TRBV11-3 and TRBJ2-5; D unclear. The CDR3 sequence is 16 residues long. V was shortened by 4 bases and J by 6 bases, with 21 bases between the two germline ends. CDR1 and CDR2 from the germline V gene are SGHNT and YENEEA. Written as DNA, the CDR3 is TGTGCCAGCAGCTGCCGATCGGTGAGTACCAAGAAGACCCAGTACTTC. Encoded protein: CASSCRSVSTKKTQYF.

The chain recombines TRBV7-6 with TRBJ2-1; 8 bases agree with TRBD2. This CDR3 comprises 15 residues. Germline V lookup: CDR1 SGHVS, CDR2 FNYEAQ. V trimming: 2 bases; J trimming: 4 bases; junction bases outside the gene matches: 4. CDR3 in DNA: TGTGCCAGCAGCTTATCAGCGGGAGTGTACAATGAGCAGTTCTTC. Protein: CASSLSAGVYNEQFF.

The chain combines TRBV6-1 with TRBJ2-3; a weak D match, TRBD2 (5 bases). Per the germline V gene, CDR1 is MNHNS and CDR2 is SASEGT. The CDR3 length is 16 residues. Trimming removed 2 bases from V and 2 bases from J, with 14 bases in between. Here the CDR3 DNA reads TGTGCCAGCAGTGAATCAACGGGAACCCCCACAGATACGCAGTATTTT. Its translation: CASSESTGTPTDTQYF.

The chain carries TRBV21-1 and TRBJ2-4. TRBV21-1 is a documented pseudogene. The CDR3 runs 20 residues. The CDR3: CASSKVRDPPPALAKNIQYF. CDR3 nucleotide sequence: TGTGCCAGCAGCAAAGTCCGGGACCCGCCCCCCGCGCTAGCCAAAAACATTCAGTACTTC.

V is TRBV18 and J is TRBJ2-7; D may be TRBD2 (5 bases). The tail of the sequence fits TRBJ2-1 better, so the J call may be wrong. The CDR3 totals 16 residues. Germline V gene sequence: CDR1 KGHSH, CDR2 LQKENI. The chain's CDR3 is CASSPPKGSSYNEQFF. In DNA, the CDR3 is TGTGCCAGCTCACCACCGAAAGGGAGCTCCTACAATGAGCAGTTCTTC.

The chain carries TRBV4-1 and TRBJ2-5; 7 nucleotides match TRBD1. The J call may be incorrect, as the DNA end agrees better with TRBJ2-7. The CDR3 has 15 amino acids. Germline CDR1 MGHRA, CDR2 YSYEKL. The CDR3 reads CASSHSEDRSYEQYF. The CDR3 nucleotides read TGCGCCAGCAGCCACTCAGAGGACAGGTCCTACGAGCAGTACTTC.

The chain employs TRBV5-4 and TRBJ2-7; 9 bases agree with TRBD1. The V and J ends lost 4 bases and 5 bases, in that order; junction bases with no gene match: 13. CDR3 length: 16 residues. Germline loops: CDR1 SGHNT, CDR2 YYREEE (reference sequence). In nucleotides, the CDR3 is TGTGCCAGCAGCCTCACGACAGGGGGATCCATTGACGAGCAGTACTTC. Translated: CASSLTTGGSIDEQYF.

The chain has TRBV27 and TRBJ1-1; D is unclear. The CDR3 has 13 residues. Germline values: CDR1 MNHEY, CDR2 SMNVEV (reference sequence). V lost 2 bases and J lost 2, with 6 bases in between. Here the CDR3 DNA reads TGTGCCAGCAGTTTAATTACTAACACTGAAGCTTTCTTT. It specifies CASSLITNTEAFF.

The chain employs TRBV2 and TRBJ2-5, with a possible D match to TRBD1 (7 bases). The germline V gene encodes CDR1 SNHLY and CDR2 FYNNEI. V lost 5 bases to trimming and J lost 2 bases, with 15 bases between them. The CDR3 contains 15 residues. CDR3 nucleotides: TGTGCCAGCAGTTACAGGGGAGGAGGGCAAGAGACCCAGTACTTC. This translates into CASSYRGGGQETQYF. The whole variable domain, remainder taken from reference TRBV2 and TRBJ2-5, is EPEVTQTPSHQVTQMGQEVILRCVPISNHLYFYWYRQILGQKVEFLVSFYNNEISEKSEIFDDQFSVERPDGSNFTLKIRSTKLEDSAMYFCASSYRGGGQETQYFGPGTRLLVL.

The J gene is TRBJ2-7, the V gene TRBV4-2; perhaps D is TRBD1 or TRBD2 (6 bases each). V lost 3 bases and J 5 bases, leaving 23 bases between the germline ends. Looked up from germline, CDR1 is LGHNA and CDR2 is YNFKEQ. This CDR3 has 17 amino acids. Written as DNA, the CDR3 is TGTGCCAGCAGCCACCCCCCGGGGGCCACTCGGCTCCACGAGCAGTACTTC. Translating it yields CASSHPPGATRLHEQYF.

The chain recombines TRBV29-1 with TRBJ2-4; tentative D call: TRBD1 (5 bases). The germline CDR1 and CDR2 sequences are SQVTM and ANQGSEA. The CDR3 runs to 13 residues. Trimming shortened V by 3 bases and J by 2 bases, and 8 bases separated the two germline ends. CDR3: CSVDAGSKNIQYF. Written as DNA, the CDR3 is TGCAGCGTTGACGCAGGGTCCAAAAACATTCAGTACTTC.

The chain uses TRBV5-1 and TRBJ1-2; D is unresolved. Trimming took off 7 bases at V and 7 bases at J, with 11 bases between the two ends. The CDR3 runs 11 residues. From germline, CDR1 is SGHRS and CDR2 YFSETQ. CDR3 sequence: CASSRGFGYTF. CDR3 DNA sequence: TGCGCCAGCTCAAGAGGGTTTGGCTACACCTTC. Drawing the rest from reference TRBV5-1 and TRBJ1-2, the complete variable domain is KAGVTQTPRYLIKTRGQQVTLSCSPISGHRSVSWYQQTPGQGLQFLFEYFSETQRNKGNFPGRFSGRQFSNSRSEMNVSTLELGDSALYLCASSRGFGYTFGSGTRLTVV.